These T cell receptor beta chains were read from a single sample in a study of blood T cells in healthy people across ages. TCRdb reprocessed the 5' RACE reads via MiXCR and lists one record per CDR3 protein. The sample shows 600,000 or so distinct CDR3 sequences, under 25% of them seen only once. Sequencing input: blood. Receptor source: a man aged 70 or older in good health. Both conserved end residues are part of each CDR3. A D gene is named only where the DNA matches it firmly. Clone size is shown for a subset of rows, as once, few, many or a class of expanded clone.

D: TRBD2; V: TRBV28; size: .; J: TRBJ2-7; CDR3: CASNSGTQPYEQYF; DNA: TGTGCCAGCAATAGCGGGACCCAACCCTACGAGCAGTACTTC
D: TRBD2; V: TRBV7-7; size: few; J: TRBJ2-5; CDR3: CASSLTPTSNTETQYF; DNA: TGTGCTAGCAGCTTGACCCCGACTAGCAACACCGAGACCCAGTACTTC
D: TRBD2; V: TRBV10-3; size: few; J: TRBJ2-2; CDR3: CASGGQTGELFF; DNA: TGTGCCTCGGGGGGGCAGACCGGGGAGCTGTTTTTT
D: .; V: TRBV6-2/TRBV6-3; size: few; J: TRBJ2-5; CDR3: CASTLQGQETQYF; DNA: TGTGCCAGCACCCTCCAAGGACAAGAGACCCAGTACTTC
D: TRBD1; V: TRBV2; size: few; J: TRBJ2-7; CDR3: CASSELRGGKTGYEQYF; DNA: TGTGCCAGCAGTGAACTCCGAGGGGGCAAGACTGGCTACGAGCAGTACTTC
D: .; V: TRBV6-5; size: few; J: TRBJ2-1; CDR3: CASAGLQTYNEQFF; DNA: TGTGCCAGCGCGGGACTCCAGACCTACAATGAGCAGTTCTTC
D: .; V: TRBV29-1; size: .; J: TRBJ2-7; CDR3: CSVTDKESYEQYF; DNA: TGCAGCGTGACGGACAAGGAGTCCTACGAGCAGTACTTC
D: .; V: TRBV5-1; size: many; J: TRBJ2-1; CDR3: CASSLGPTGIYEQFF; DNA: TGCGCCAGCAGCTTGGGGCCAACAGGGATCTATGAGCAGTTCTTC
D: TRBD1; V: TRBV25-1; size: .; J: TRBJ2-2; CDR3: CASSGGGFGTGELFF; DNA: TGTGCCAGCAGTGGAGGGGGCTTTGGCACCGGGGAGCTGTTTTTT
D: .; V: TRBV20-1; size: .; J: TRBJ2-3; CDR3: CSASLVGQGINTDTQYF; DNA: TGCAGTGCTAGTTTAGTAGGGCAGGGGATCAACACAGATACGCAGTATTTT
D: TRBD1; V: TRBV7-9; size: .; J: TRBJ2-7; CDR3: CASSFTGVEQYF; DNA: TGTGCCAGCAGCTTTACAGGGGTCGAGCAGTACTTC
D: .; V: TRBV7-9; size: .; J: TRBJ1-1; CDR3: CASSQPGGPNTEAFF; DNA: TGTGCCAGCAGCCAGCCGGGAGGACCGAACACTGAAGCTTTCTTT
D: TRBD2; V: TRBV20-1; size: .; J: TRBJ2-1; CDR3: CSAGGGGRLADSYNEQFF; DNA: TGCAGTGCGGGGGGCGGGGGAAGACTAGCGGACTCCTACAATGAGCAGTTCTTC
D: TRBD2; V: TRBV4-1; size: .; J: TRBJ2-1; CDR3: CASSQGQLAGGNEQFF; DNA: TGCGCCAGCAGCCAAGGTCAGTTAGCGGGAGGAAATGAGCAGTTCTTC
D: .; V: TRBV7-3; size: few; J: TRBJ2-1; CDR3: CASSYSGPPELYNEQFF; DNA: TGTGCCAGCAGCTACAGTGGACCCCCAGAATTGTACAATGAGCAGTTCTTC
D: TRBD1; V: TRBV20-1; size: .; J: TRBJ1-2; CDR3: CSASPDRAIGYTF; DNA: TGCAGTGCTAGCCCGGACAGGGCGATTGGCTACACCTTC